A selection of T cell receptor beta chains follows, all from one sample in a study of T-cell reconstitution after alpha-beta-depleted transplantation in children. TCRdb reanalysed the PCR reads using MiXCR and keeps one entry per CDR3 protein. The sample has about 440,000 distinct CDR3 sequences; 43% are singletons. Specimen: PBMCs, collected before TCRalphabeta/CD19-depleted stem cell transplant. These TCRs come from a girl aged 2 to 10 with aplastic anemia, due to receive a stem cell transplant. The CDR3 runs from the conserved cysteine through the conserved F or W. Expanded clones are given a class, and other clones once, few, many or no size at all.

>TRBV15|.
CATSRGLAGGADTQYF
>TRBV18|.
CASSPLLAGERETQYF
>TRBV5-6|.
CASSFRGILTKNIQYF
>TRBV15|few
CATSRDGSGVSREQYF
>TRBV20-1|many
CSADRGTGELFF
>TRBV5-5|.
CASNPTGGAEKLFF
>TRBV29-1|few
CSVEYGLAGGRSSYNEQFF
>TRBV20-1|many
CSARDSYLAAKNIQYF
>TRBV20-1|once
CSASRGWGNTIYF
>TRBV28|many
CASRQLYEQYF
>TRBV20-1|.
CSASLSNTQYF
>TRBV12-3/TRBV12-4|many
CASRLAYGYTF